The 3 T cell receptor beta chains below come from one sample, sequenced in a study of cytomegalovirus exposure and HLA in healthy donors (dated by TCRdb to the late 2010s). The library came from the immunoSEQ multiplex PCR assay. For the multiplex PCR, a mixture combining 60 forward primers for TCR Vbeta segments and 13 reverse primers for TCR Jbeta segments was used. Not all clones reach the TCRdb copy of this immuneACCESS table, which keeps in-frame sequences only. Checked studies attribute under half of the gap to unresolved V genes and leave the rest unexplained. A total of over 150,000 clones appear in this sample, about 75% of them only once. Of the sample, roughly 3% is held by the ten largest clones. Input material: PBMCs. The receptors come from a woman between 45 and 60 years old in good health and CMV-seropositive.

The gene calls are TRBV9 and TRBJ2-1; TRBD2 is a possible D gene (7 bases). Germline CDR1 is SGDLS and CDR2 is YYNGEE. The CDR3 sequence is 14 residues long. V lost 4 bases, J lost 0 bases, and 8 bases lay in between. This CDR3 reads CASSRGGSYNEQFF. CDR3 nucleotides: TGTGCCAGCAGCAGGGGGGGCTCCTACAATGAGCAGTTCTTC.

Written as DNA, the CDR3 is TGTGCCAGCAGTGAATTTAGCGGGGCGTATCTCGAGCAGTTCTTC. It yields the protein CASSEFSGAYLEQFF. V gene TRBV6-1 combines with J gene TRBJ2-1; 8 bases line up with TRBD2. The CDR3 totals 15 residues. Germline V gene data show CDR1 as MNHNS and CDR2 as SASEGT. J gave up 10 bases and V 2 bases, and 10 bases lay outside the gene matches.

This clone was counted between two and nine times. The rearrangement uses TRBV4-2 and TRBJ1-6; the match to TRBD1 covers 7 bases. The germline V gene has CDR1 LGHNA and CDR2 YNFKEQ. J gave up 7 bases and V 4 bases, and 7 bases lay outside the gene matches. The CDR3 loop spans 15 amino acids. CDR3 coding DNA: TGTGCCAGCAGCCCCGAAGGGACAGAGAATTCACCCCTCCACTTT. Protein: CASSPEGTENSPLHF.